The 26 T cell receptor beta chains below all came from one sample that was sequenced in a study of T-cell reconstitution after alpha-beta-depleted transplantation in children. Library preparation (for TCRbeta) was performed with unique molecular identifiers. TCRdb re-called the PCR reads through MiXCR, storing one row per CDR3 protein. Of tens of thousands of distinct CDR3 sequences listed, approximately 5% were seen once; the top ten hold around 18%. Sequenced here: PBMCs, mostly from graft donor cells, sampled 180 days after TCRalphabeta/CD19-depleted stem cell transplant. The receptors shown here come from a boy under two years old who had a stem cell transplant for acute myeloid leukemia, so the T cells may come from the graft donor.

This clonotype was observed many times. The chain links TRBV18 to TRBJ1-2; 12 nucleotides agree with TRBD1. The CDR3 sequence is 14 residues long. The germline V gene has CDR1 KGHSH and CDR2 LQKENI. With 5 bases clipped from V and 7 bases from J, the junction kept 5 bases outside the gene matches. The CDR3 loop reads CASSEGQGASGYTF. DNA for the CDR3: TGTGCCAGCTCAGAGGGACAGGGGGCAAGTGGCTACACCTTC.

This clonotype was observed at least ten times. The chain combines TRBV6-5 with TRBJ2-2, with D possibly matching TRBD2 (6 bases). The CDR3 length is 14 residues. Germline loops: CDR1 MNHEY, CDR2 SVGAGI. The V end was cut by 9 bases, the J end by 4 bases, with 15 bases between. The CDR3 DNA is TGTGCCAGTAGTAGGGACTTTTCCACCGGGGAGCTGTTTTTT. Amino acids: CASSRDFSTGELFF.

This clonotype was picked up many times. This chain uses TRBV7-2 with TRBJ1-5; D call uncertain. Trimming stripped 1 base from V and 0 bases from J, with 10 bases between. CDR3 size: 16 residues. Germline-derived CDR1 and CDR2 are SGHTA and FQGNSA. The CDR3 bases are TGTGCCAGCAGCTTAGTAGGGCCTTATAGCAATCAGCCCCAGCATTTT. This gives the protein CASSLVGPYSNQPQHF.

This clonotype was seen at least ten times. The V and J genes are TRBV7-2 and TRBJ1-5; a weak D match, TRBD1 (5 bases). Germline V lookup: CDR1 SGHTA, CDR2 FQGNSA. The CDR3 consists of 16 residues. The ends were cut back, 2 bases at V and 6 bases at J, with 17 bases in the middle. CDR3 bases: TGTGCCAGCAGCTTAATCGGAGGGGCGGGTTTTCAGCCCCAGCATTTT. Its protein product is CASSLIGGAGFQPQHF.

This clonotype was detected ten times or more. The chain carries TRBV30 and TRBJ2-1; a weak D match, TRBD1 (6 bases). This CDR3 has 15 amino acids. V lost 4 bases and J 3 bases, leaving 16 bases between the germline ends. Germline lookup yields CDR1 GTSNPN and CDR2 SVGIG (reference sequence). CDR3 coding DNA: TGTGCCTGGACCAAGGGCCAGGGGCGCTACAATGAGCAGTTCTTC. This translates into CAWTKGQGRYNEQFF.

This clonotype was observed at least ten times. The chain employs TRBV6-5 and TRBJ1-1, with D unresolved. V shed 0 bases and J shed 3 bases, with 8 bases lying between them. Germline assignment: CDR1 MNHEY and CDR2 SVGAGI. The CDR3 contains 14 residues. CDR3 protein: CASSYSSLHTEAFF. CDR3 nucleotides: TGTGCCAGCAGTTACTCGAGTCTTCACACTGAAGCTTTCTTT.

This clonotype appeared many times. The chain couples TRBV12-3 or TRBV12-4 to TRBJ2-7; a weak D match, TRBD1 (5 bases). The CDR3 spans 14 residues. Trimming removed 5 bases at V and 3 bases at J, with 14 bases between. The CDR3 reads CASSVQGNLYEQYF. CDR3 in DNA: TGTGCCAGCAGTGTCCAGGGAAATCTCTACGAGCAGTACTTC.

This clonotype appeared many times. The CDR3 protein is CASSAGTRGNQPQHF. DNA for the CDR3: TGTGCCAGCAGTGCCGGGACTAGAGGCAATCAGCCCCAGCATTTT. The V call is TRBV6-1, the J call TRBJ1-5, with a weak D call TRBD1 (5 bases). This CDR3 is built from 15 residues. From germline, CDR1 is MNHNS and CDR2 SASEGT. Trimming left V 4 bases short and J 2 bases short, with 12 bases between.

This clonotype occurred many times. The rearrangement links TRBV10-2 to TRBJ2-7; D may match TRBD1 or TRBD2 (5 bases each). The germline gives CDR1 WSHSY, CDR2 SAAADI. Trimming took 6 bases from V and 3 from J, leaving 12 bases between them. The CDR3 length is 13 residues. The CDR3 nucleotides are TGCGCCAGCAGGGGGACCGAGAGCTACGAGCAGTACGTC. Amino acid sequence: CASRGTESYEQYV.

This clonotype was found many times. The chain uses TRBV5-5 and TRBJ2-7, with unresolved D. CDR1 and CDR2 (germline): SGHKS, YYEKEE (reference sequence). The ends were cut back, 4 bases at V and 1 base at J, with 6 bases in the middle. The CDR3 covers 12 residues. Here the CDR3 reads CASSPTSYEQYF. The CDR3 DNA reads TGTGCCAGCAGCCCTACTTCCTACGAGCAGTACTTC.

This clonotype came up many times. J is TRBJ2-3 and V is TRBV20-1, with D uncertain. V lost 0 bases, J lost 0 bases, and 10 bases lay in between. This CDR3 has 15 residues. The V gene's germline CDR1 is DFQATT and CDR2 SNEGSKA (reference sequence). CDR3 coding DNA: TGCAGTGCTAGAGACCCCGGCGGAAGCACAGATACGCAGTATTTT. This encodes CSARDPGGSTDTQYF.

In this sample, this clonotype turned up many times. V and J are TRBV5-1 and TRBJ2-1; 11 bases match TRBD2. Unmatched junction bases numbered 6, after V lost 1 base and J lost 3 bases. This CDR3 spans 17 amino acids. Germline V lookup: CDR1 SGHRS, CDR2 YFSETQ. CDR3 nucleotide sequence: TGCGCCAGCAGCTTGTTACTAGCGGGGGACCTCTACAATGAGCAGTTCTTC. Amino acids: CASSLLLAGDLYNEQFF.

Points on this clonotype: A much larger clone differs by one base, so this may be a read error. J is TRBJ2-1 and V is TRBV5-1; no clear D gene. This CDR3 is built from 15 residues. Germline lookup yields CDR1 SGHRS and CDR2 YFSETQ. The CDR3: CASGLESRSYNEQFF. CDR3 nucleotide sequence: TGCGCCAGCGGCTTGGAGTCCCGCTCCTACAATGAGCAGTTCTTC.

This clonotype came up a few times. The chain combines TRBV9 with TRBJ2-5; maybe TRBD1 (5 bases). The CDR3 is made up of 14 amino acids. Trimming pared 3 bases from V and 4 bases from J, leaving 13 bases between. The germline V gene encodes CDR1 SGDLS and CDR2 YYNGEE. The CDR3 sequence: CASSDPSDRETQYF. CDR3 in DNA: TGTGCCAGCAGCGATCCCAGTGACAGAGAGACCCAGTACTTC.

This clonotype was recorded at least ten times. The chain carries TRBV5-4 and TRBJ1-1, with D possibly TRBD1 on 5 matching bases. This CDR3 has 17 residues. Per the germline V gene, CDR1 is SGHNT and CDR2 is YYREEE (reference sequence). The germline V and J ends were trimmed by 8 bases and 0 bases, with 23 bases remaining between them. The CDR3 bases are TGTGCCAGGGGCCCCCGGGGGAGAGCCCTGATGAACACTGAAGCTTTCTTT. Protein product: CARGPRGRALMNTEAFF. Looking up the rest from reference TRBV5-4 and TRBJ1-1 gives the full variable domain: ETGVTQSPTHLIKTRGQQVTLRCSSQSGHNTVSWYQQALGQGPQFIFQYYREEENGRGNFPPRFSGLQFPNYSSELNVNALELDDSALYLCARGPRGRALMNTEAFFGQGTRLTVV.

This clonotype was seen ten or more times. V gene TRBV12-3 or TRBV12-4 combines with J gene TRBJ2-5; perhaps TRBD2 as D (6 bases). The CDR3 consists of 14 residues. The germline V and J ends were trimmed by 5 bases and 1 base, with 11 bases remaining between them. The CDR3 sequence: CASSRDWIQETQYF. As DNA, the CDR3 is TGTGCCAGCAGTCGGGACTGGATCCAAGAGACCCAGTACTTC.

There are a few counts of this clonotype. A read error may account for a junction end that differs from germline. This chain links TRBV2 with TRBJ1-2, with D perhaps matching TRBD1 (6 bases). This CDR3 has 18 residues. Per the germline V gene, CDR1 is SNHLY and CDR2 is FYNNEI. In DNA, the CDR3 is TGTGCCATCAGTCTAACCGGGACACGGTCAACCCGCGACTATGGCTACACCTTC. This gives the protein CAISLTGTRSTRDYGYTF.

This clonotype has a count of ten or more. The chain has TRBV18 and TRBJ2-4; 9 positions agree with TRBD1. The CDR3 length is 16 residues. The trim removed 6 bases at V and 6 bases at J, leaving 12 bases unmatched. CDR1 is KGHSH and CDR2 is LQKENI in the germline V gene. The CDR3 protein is CASSWQGQGTGNIQYF. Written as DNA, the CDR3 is TGTGCCAGCTCTTGGCAAGGACAGGGGACGGGAAACATTCAGTACTTC.

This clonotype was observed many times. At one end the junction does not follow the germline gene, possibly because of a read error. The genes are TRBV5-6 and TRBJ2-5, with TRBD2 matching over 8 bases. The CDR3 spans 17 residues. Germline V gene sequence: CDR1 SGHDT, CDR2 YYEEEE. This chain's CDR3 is CASSLGTRRDGRETQYF. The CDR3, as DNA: TGTGCCAGCAGTTTGGGGACTAGGAGGGACGGACGAGAGACCCAGTACTTC.

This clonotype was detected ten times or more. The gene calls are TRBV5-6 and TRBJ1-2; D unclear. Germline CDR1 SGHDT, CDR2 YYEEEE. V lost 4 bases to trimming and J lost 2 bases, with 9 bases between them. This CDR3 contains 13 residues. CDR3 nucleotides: TGTGCCAGCAGCCCCGCCGGAAACTATGGCTACACCTTC. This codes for CASSPAGNYGYTF.

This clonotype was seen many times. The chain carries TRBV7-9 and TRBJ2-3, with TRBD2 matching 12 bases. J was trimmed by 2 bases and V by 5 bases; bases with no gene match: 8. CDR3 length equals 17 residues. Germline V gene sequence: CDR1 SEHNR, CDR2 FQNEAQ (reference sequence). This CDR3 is CASSRLAGAGATDTQYF. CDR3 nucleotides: TGTGCCAGCAGCAGACTAGCGGGGGCCGGGGCCACAGATACGCAGTATTTT.

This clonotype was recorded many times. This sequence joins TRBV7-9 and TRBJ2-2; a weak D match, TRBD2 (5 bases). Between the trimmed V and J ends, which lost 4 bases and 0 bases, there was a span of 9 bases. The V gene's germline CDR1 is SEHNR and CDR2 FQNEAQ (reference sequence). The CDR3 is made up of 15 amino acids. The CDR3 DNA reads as TGTGCCAGCAGCTCCGCCGGGACGAACACCGGGGAGCTGTTTTTT. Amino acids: CASSSAGTNTGELFF.

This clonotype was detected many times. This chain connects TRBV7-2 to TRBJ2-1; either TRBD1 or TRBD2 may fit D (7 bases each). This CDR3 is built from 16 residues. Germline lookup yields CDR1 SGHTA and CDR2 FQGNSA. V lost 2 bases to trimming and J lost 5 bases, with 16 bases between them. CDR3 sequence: CASSLFGAGGDNEQFF. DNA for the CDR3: TGTGCCAGCAGCTTATTTGGGGCAGGGGGGGACAATGAGCAGTTCTTC.

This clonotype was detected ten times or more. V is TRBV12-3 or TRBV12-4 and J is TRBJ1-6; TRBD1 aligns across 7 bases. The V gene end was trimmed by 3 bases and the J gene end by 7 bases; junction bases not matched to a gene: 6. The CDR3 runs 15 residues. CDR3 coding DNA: TGTGCCAGCAGTTTCCGACAGGGCAGGAATTCACCCCTCCACTTT. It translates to CASSFRQGRNSPLHF.

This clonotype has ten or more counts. CDR3 nucleotide sequence: TGTGCCACCAGTGATTTAGACAGGGCAAGGGGCTACACCTTC. Encoded protein: CATSDLDRARGYTF. The chain employs TRBV24-1 and TRBJ1-2, with TRBD1 identical over 7 bases. The V gene's germline CDR1 is KGHDR and CDR2 SFDVKD. The CDR3 is 14 amino acids. Trimming cost V 1 base and J 8 bases; bases outside gene matches: 6.

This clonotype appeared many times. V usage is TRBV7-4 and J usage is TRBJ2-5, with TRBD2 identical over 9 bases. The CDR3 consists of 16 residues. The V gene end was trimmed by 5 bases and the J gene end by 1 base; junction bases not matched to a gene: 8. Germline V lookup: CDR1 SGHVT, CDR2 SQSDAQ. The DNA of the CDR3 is TGTGCCAGCAGCGACAAGCGGGGGGAACTCCAAGAGACCCAGTACTTC. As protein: CASSDKRGELQETQYF.